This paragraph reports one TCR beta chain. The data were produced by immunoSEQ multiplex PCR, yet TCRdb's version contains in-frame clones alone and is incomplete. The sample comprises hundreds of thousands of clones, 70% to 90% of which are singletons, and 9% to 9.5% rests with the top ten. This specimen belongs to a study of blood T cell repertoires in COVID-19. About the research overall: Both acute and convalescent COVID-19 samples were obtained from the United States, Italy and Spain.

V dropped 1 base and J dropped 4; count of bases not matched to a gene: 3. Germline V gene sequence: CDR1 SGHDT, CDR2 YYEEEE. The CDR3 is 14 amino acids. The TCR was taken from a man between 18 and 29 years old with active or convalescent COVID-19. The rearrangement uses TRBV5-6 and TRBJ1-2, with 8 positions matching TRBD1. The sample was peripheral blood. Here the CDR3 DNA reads TGTGCCAGCAGCTTGCAGGGGGCCGGCTATGGCTACACCTTC. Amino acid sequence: CASSLQGAGYGYTF.